One sample yielded the 27 T cell receptor beta chains listed below, sequenced in a study of blood T cell repertoires in COVID-19. Generated by immunoSEQ multiplex PCR, the TCRdb table keeps only in-frame clones and is missing some. The sample lists over 200,000 clones, nearly 90% seen once, with about 0.7% in the top ten. Sequenced: peripheral blood. All receptors derive from a human donor in a cohort sampled during active COVID-19.

The chain combines TRBV2 with TRBJ1-1; D is unclear. The CDR3 has 13 amino acids. The V and J ends lost 4 bases and 4 bases respectively, with 10 bases between them. The V gene's germline CDR1 is SNHLY and CDR2 FYNNEI. The DNA for the CDR3 is TGTGCCAGCAGTGTCGGGGTTGGCACTGAAGCTTTCTTT. This encodes CASSVGVGTEAFF.

Here the CDR3 DNA reads TGTGCCAGCAGCTTGGATCGCGGGGGGACCGGGGAGCTGTTTTTT. It specifies CASSLDRGGTGELFF. V usage is TRBV5-4 and J usage is TRBJ2-2, with TRBD2 identical over 8 bases. J lost 5 bases, V lost 0 bases, and 3 bases had no gene match. Germline V gives CDR1 SGHNT, CDR2 YYREEE (reference sequence). CDR3 size: 15 residues.

The chain joins TRBV5-6 to TRBJ1-5; 7 bases align to TRBD1. This CDR3 has 13 amino acids. Trimming took 6 bases from V and 6 from J; bases not matched to a gene: 6. Germline V gene data show CDR1 as SGHDT and CDR2 as YYEEEE. The CDR3 DNA follows: TGTGCCAGCACCCGACAGGGTCGTCAGCCCCAGCATTTT. This codes for CASTRQGRQPQHF.

The rearrangement joins TRBV10-3 to TRBJ1-2; 8 bases map to TRBD1. Germline trimming cut 2 bases from V and 8 bases from J; bases unmatched to any gene: 7. This CDR3 has 14 residues. Germline loops: CDR1 ENHRY, CDR2 SYGVKD. The CDR3 bases are TGTGCCATCAGTGAGGTACAGGGGGTACTCGGCTACACCTTC. It translates to CAISEVQGVLGYTF.

The chain joins TRBV6-2 or TRBV6-3 to TRBJ1-5; 11 nucleotides align to TRBD1. With V trimmed by 6 bases and J by 2 bases, 3 bases remained unmatched. The CDR3 runs 15 residues. Germline lookup yields CDR1 MNHEY and CDR2 SVGEGT. The CDR3 sequence: CASSRTGGGNQPQHF. CDR3 bases: TGTGCCAGCAGCCGGACAGGGGGCGGCAATCAGCCCCAGCATTTT.

The chain joins TRBV28 to TRBJ2-4, with 10 bases fitting TRBD1. The CDR3 totals 13 residues. Germline V gene lookup returns CDR1 MDHEN and CDR2 SYDVKM. J gave up 9 bases and V 7 bases, and 6 bases lay outside the gene matches. The CDR3 spells CASNGDRGGIQYF. DNA for the CDR3: TGTGCCAGCAATGGGGACAGGGGCGGCATTCAGTACTTC.

The chain is built from TRBV20-1 and TRBJ1-2; TRBD1 matches 8 bases. CDR3 length: 14 amino acids. The ends lost 3 bases at V and 4 bases at J; junction bases unmatched: 7. The germline V gene encodes CDR1 DFQATT and CDR2 SNEGSKA (reference sequence). CDR3 protein: CSASRGTGVYGYTF. As DNA, the CDR3 is TGCAGTGCTAGTCGCGGGACAGGAGTCTATGGCTACACCTTC.

The chain combines TRBV28 with TRBJ1-2; the D gene is possibly TRBD1 (5 bases). The CDR3 length is 14 residues. Germline V gene lookup returns CDR1 MDHEN and CDR2 SYDVKM. Trimming pared 5 bases from V and 7 bases from J, leaving 17 bases between. The CDR3 nucleotides are TGTGCCAGCAGTGGCGAAGGGGTAGGACGTGGCTACACCTTC. Translating it yields CASSGEGVGRGYTF.

The CDR3 region has the DNA TGTGCCAGCAGCACCCACCGACAGGCGACTTCCTACGAGCAGTACTTC. It encodes CASSTHRQATSYEQYF. The J gene is TRBJ2-7, the V gene TRBV21-1; the tabulated D call, TRBD1, remains unverified against the DNA. TRBV21-1 is reported as a pseudogene. This CDR3 is 16 amino acids long.

This rearrangement joins TRBV9 to TRBJ2-7; weak D call: TRBD2 (5 bases). V dropped 4 bases and J dropped 0 bases, with 14 bases sitting between them. Germline V gene sequence: CDR1 SGDLS, CDR2 YYNGEE. This CDR3 contains 15 residues. The CDR3 loop is CASSPRLLSSYEQYF. CDR3 nucleotide sequence: TGTGCCAGCAGCCCTCGACTACTCAGCTCCTACGAGCAGTACTTC.

This sequence joins TRBV5-1 and TRBJ1-1; TRBD1 is a possible D gene (5 bases). This CDR3 is built from 15 residues. V was trimmed by 4 bases and J by 3 bases, leaving 16 bases between them. The V gene's germline CDR1 is SGHRS and CDR2 YFSETQ. CDR3 in DNA: TGCGCCAGCAGCGCTCGCGGGGCCCCCTACACTGAAGCTTTCTTT. This codes for CASSARGAPYTEAFF.

As for this clone: The sample carries other DNA sequences with the same CDR3. J is TRBJ1-2 and V is TRBV28; possible D gene TRBD1, 6 bases. CDR1 and CDR2 (germline): MDHEN, SYDVKM. This CDR3 has 13 residues. The ends were cut back, 2 bases at V and 5 bases at J, with 9 bases in the middle. Written as DNA, the CDR3 is TGTGCCAGCAGTTTAGGCCAGGGGTATGGCTACACCTTC. This sequence encodes CASSLGQGYGYTF.

The chain uses TRBV30 and TRBJ1-3; D is unresolved. Trimming shortened V by 2 bases and J by 0 bases, and 8 bases separated the two germline ends. The length of the CDR3 is 14 residues. Per germline, CDR1 GTSNPN and CDR2 SVGIG (reference sequence). CDR3 nucleotides: TGTGCCTGGAGTTTACGGGGCTCTGGAAACACCATATATTTT. Its translation is CAWSLRGSGNTIYF.

This clone was seen once. The chain uses TRBV7-2 and TRBJ1-5, with TRBD1 identical over 7 bases. Germline trimming cut 4 bases from V and 1 base from J; bases unmatched to any gene: 4. Per germline, CDR1 SGHTA and CDR2 FQGNSA. The CDR3 loop spans 15 amino acids. The CDR3 sequence is CASSSTGLSNQPQHF. DNA of the CDR3: TGTGCCAGCAGCTCGACAGGGTTGAGCAATCAGCCCCAGCATTTT.

The rearrangement uses TRBV5-4 and TRBJ2-5, with 14 bases identical to TRBD2. Trimming at V came to 4 bases and at J to 5 bases, leaving 7 bases not matched to a gene. The CDR3 extends over 16 amino acids. Germline lookup yields CDR1 SGHNT and CDR2 YYREEE (reference sequence). CDR3 bases: TGTGCCAGCAGCCCGACTAGCGGGAGGGAGGGGGAGACCCAGTACTTC. This sequence encodes CASSPTSGREGETQYF.

This chain uses TRBV4-3 with TRBJ1-2; possibly TRBD1 for D (5 bases). V was pared by 3 bases and J by 1 base, with 12 bases between. This CDR3 is 15 amino acids long. The germline CDR1 and CDR2 sequences are LGHNA and YSLEER. This CDR3 is CASSHALDSNYGYTF. The CDR3 nucleotides read TGCGCCAGCAGCCACGCGCTTGACAGTAACTATGGCTACACCTTC.

This chain links TRBV9 with TRBJ2-7, with TRBD1 identical over 7 bases. V trimming: 3 bases; J trimming: 3 bases; junction bases outside the gene matches: 9. CDR3 length equals 15 residues. CDR1 and CDR2 (germline): SGDLS, YYNGEE. CDR3 nucleotides: TGTGCCAGCAGCGCCTCCCTGACAGGGTACTACGAGCAGTACTTC. Translated: CASSASLTGYYEQYF.

The chain joins TRBV10-1 to TRBJ2-3, with D maybe TRBD1 (6 bases). This CDR3 is built from 16 residues. V lost 7 bases and J lost 0, with 17 bases in between. Per the germline V gene, CDR1 is WNHNN and CDR2 is SYGVQD (reference sequence). DNA of the CDR3: TGCGCCAGCACCGAAGGACAGTTGTCTAGCACAGATACGCAGTATTTT. Its protein product is CASTEGQLSSTDTQYF.

The count of this clone is one. This sequence joins TRBV6-6 and TRBJ2-3, with a tentative D call TRBD2 (5 bases). CDR1 and CDR2 from the germline V gene are MNHNY and SVGAGI (reference sequence). The CDR3 is 14 residues long. V lost 2 bases and J 4 bases, leaving 10 bases between the germline ends. Here the CDR3 DNA reads TGTGCCAGCAGTTACGTGGGAGAGGCAGATACGCAGTATTTT. Translated: CASSYVGEADTQYF.

The chain uses TRBV4-1 and TRBJ2-1; 8 bases align to TRBD1. The CDR3 has 16 amino acids. CDR1 and CDR2 (germline): MGHRA, YSYEKL. Losses at the gene ends were 3 bases for V and 3 bases for J; bases not matched to a gene: 7. The CDR3 loop reads CASSQERQGIYNEQFF. The CDR3 nucleotides read TGCGCCAGCAGCCAGGAGAGACAGGGGATCTACAATGAGCAGTTCTTC.

The rearrangement joins TRBV5-6 to TRBJ1-2; TRBD1 is a possible D gene (5 bases). With 0 bases removed from V and 4 bases from J, the gap between germline ends came to 7 bases. Germline V gives CDR1 SGHDT, CDR2 YYEEEE. The CDR3 length is 13 residues. The CDR3 nucleotides read TGTGCCAGCAGCTTGGGGGGCGCCTATGGCTACACCTTC. Residues: CASSLGGAYGYTF.

V and J are TRBV28 and TRBJ2-5; TRBD1 matches at 8 bases. The V segment lost 5 bases and the J segment 5 bases; nucleotides outside the gene matches: 10. Germline-derived CDR1 and CDR2 are MDHEN and SYDVKM. The length of the CDR3 is 15 residues. CDR3 in DNA: TGTGCCAGCAGTCCCCACAGGGGGGAGGCCGAGACCCAGTACTTC. Translating gives CASSPHRGEAETQYF. Full variable domain (missing parts from reference TRBV28 and TRBJ2-5): DVKVTQSSRYLVKRTGEKVFLECVQDMDHENMFWYRQDPGLGLRLIYFSYDVKMKEKGDIPEGYSVSREKKERFSLILESASTNQTSMYLCASSPHRGEAETQYFGPGTRLLVL.

This sequence joins TRBV30 and TRBJ1-2, with unresolved D. The ends were cut back, 0 bases at V and 0 bases at J, with 8 bases in the middle. The CDR3 is 14 residues long. Germline V gene data show CDR1 as GTSNPN and CDR2 as SVGIG (reference sequence). CDR3 in amino acids: CAWSVRLTNYGYTF. For the CDR3, the DNA is TGTGCCTGGAGTGTACGTCTAACTAACTATGGCTACACCTTC.

The rearrangement joins TRBV4-2 to TRBJ1-4; D remains ambiguous. V was shortened by 0 bases and J by 8 bases, with 10 bases between the two germline ends. The CDR3 spans 14 residues. Germline assignment: CDR1 LGHNA and CDR2 YNFKEQ. CDR3 sequence (DNA): TGTGCCAGCAGCCAAGATCGGGTGCGGGAAAAACTGTTTTTT. It translates to CASSQDRVREKLFF.

This sequence joins TRBV6-2 or TRBV6-3 and TRBJ1-6, with D perhaps matching TRBD1 (5 bases). This CDR3 contains 17 residues. CDR1 and CDR2 (germline): MNHEY, SVGEGT. V was cut by 0 bases and J by 8 bases, with 17 bases left in between. CDR3 DNA: TGTGCCAGCAGTTACTCAGTTCATCGGGCCAGGGATTCACCCCTCCACTTT. Translating it yields CASSYSVHRARDSPLHF.

CDR3 nucleotides: TGTGCCAGCAGTGAATCCCCGGCGCAGAGGGTAAGGGAAAAACTGTTTTTT. Protein product: CASSESPAQRVREKLFF. The chain links TRBV6-1 to TRBJ1-4; D unclear. This CDR3 has 17 amino acids. CDR1 and CDR2 (germline): MNHNS, SASEGT. V was clipped by 2 bases and J by 8 bases, with 21 bases between them.

J is TRBJ2-7 and V is TRBV4-1; D gene ambiguous. V lost 1 base to trimming and J lost 0 bases, with 7 bases between them. Germline lookup yields CDR1 MGHRA and CDR2 YSYEKL. This CDR3 is built from 14 residues. The CDR3, as DNA: TGCGCCAGCAGCCAAGCGGAGTTCTCCTACGAGCAGTACTTC. This translates into CASSQAEFSYEQYF.